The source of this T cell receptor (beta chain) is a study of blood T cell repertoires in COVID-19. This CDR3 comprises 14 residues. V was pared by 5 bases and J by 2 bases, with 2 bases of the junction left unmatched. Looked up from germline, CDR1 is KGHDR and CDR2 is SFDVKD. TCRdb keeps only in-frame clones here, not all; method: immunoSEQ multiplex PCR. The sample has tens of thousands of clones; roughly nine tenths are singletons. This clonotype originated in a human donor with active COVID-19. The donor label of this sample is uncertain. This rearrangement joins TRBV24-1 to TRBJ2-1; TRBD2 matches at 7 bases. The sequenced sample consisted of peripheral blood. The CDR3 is CATSASGAYNEQFF. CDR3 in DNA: TGTGCCACCAGTGCGAGCGGGGCCTACAATGAGCAGTTCTTC.